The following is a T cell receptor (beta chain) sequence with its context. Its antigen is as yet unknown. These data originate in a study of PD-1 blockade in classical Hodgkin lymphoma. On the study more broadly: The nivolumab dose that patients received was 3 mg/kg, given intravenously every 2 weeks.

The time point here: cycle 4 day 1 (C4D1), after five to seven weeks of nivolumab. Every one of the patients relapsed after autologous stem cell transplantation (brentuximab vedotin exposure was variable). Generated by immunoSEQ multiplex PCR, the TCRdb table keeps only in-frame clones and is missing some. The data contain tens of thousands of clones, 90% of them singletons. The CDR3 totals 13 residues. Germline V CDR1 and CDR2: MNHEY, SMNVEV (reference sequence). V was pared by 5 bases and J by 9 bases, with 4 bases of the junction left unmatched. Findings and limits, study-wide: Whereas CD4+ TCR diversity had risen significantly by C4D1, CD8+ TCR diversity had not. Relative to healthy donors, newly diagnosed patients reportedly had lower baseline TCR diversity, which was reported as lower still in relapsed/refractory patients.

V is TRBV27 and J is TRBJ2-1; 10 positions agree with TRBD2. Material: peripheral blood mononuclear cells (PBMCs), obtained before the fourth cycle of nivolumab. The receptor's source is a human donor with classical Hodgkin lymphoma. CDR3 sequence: CASSVSGGSEQFF. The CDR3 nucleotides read TGTGCCAGCAGTGTTAGCGGGGGGAGTGAGCAGTTCTTC.